This T cell receptor (beta chain) was recovered during a study of shared clonotypes between healthy human individuals (dated by TCRdb to the early 2020s). Some background on the complete study: A few men and two women, aged 18 to 49 years, made up the cohort. Libraries were prepared and TCR repertoires were sequenced by different laboratories using diverse techniques, in order to increase sequencing depth and limit assay-specific biases. Between about 0.94 and 8.9 billion PBMCs per donor were obtained by leukapheresis. To estimate repertoire size and how much clonotype sharing occurs between individuals, the study deeply sequenced the blood TCR repertoires of several healthy adults. For each donor, CD4 naive and CD4 memory were each run on three plates, CD8 naive on two plates, and CD8 memory on one plate.

From a lookup of the germline V gene, CDR1 and CDR2 are LGHNA and YNFKEQ. The CDR3 contains 16 residues, cysteine and phenylalanine counted. The sequence is cut down to CDR3 DNA, 48 bases in frame from base 1. Trimming removed 0 bases from V and 8 bases from J, leaving 18 bases between the germline ends. Using the deep immunoSEQ assay, multiplex PCR amplified TCR CDR3 regions from genomic DNA. For each cell subset, the extracted genomic DNA was distributed evenly across all wells of several immunoSEQ 96-well plates, and each plate served as one replicate. Each replicate PCR for sorted subsets received about 210 ng genomic DNA, equal to around 32,000 T cell genomes. Purified libraries were quantified with a Qubit 3.0 fluorometer, sized on a Bioanalyzer 2100, and re-quantified with the KAPA Library Quantification kit. Each immunoSEQ 96-well plate was sequenced on its own single-read 150-cycle Illumina NextSeq 550 flow cell. For the original study's pipeline: The immunoSEQ output contained only junctional sequences without quality scores, so filtering could not match that applied to full-length reads. To assign V/J genes and CDR3, sequences were annotated against IMGT germline references using PyIR, a Python wrapper for IgBLAST v1.9. Any read was removed if the V/J assignment was weak (E-value above 1e-6), the CDR3 was missing, or the read contained stop codons, out-of-frame junctions, or ambiguous translated residues. V3J clonotypes were defined as sequences sharing an identical inferred V gene, J gene, and CDR3 amino acid sequence. To compute the percentage overlap between repertoires, the number of shared unique clonotypes was divided by the size of the smaller repertoire. Repertoire richness was assessed with RTK rarefaction, the Chao1 estimator, and Recon v2.1 estimates of unobserved clonotypes. OLGA was used to compute generation probabilities for all TCRbeta clonotypes that the gDNA method yielded from four donors. What TCRdb holds here is the immuneACCESS table cut down to in-frame rearrangements. Part of the clones is not present; checked against another copy, under half of the missing clones reflect an unresolved V gene, and the others are unexplained. The DNA gave D and trimming, while V, J and clone size come from that table. The sample has about 530,000 clones on record, less than 96% of them singletons. In total, the top ten clones hold approximately 0.06% of the sample.

What the authors observed across the whole study: Rarefaction of sorted-subset datasets indicated incomplete sequencing despite the large sequencing depth. Sharing across four donors was observed for around 5% of naive CD4, around 3.5% of naive CD8, about 2.3% of memory CD4, and roughly 0.4% of memory CD8 clonotypes. The small number of donors limited the genetic and exposure-history diversity represented. Pairwise subsampling led to the expectation that sequencing depth would affect the degree of clonotype sharing among donors. Only blood was sampled, and tissue TCR repertoires likely differ from those in blood. Clonotypes shared by all four sorted-subset donors showed higher generation probabilities than non-shared clonotypes. Naive subsets generally had larger estimated clonotype richness than memory subsets.

As regards this clone: What antigen it recognizes has not been identified. No much larger clone is present one base from it, and per-base qualities are unavailable.

Healthy HIV-negative adults with no recently reported acute infections or vaccinations were included as donors. Every donor was a Caucasian adult residing in Nashville, Tennessee, USA. CD4+ T cells were enriched by magnetic negative selection; naive cells were then positively selected on CD45RA, and the negative fraction formed the memory subset. Blood was obtained by leukapheresis, after which PBMCs were separated by Ficoll-Histopaque density gradient centrifugation and cryopreserved in liquid nitrogen vapor phase. Analytical flow cytometry was used to check the purity and quantity of each magnetically sorted T cell population. Each sorted fraction had its genomic DNA isolated and then quantified by UV absorbance on a Nanodrop 2000c.

This sequence was found in a woman aged 25 to 39 in good health. Specimen: naive CD4+ T cells sorted from blood. Read against the paper, the sample's cell subset or site label means: CD45RA+ positively selected. The V and J segments used are TRBV4-2 and TRBJ2-3; a tentative D match to TRBD2 spans 5 bases. The nucleotide sequence is TGTGCCAGCAGCCAAGATCCGAGAGGGAGATACGCTACGCAGTATTTT. It translates as CASSQDPRGRYATQYF.